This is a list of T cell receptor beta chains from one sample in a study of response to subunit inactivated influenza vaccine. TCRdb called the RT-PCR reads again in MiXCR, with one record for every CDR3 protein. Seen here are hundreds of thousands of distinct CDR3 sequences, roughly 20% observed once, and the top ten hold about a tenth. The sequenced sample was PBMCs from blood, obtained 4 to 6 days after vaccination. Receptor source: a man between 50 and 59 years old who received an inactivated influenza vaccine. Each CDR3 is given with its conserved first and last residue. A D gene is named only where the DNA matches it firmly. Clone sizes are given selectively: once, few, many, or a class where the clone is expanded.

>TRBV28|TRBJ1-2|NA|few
CASRRGSSRNYGYTF
TGTGCCAGCAGGAGGGGAAGCTCCCGTAACTATGGCTACACCTTC
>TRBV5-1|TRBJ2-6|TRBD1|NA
CASSFWTGESGANVLTF
TGCGCCAGCAGCTTCTGGACAGGGGAATCTGGGGCCAACGTCCTGACTTTC
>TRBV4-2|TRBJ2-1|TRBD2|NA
CASSQGPAGTYNEQFF
TGTGCCAGCAGCCAAGGACCAGCGGGGACTTACAATGAGCAGTTCTTC
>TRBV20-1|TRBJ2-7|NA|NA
CSAREPARNYHEQYF
TGCAGTGCTAGAGAACCGGCCCGGAACTACCACGAGCAGTACTTC
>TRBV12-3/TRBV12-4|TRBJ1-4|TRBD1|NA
CASSLVPTGATNEKLFF
TGTGCCAGCAGTTTAGTACCGACAGGGGCAACTAATGAAAAACTGTTTTTT
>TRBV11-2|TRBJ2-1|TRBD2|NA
CASSPGGTSAEQFF
TGTGCCAGCAGCCCAGGCGGGACTAGCGCCGAGCAGTTCTTC
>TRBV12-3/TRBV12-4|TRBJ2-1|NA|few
CASTQWGAAYNEQFF
TGTGCCAGCACCCAATGGGGGGCCGCCTACAATGAGCAGTTCTTC
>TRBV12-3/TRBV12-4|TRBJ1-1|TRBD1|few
CASRTTGGSYTEAFF
TGTGCCAGCAGAACCACAGGGGGCTCGTACACTGAAGCTTTCTTT
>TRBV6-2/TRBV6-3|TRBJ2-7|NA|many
CASSYGLLYEQYF
TGTGCCAGCAGTTACGGACTACTCTACGAGCAGTACTTC
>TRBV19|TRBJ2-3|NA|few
CASSIGEGTDTQYF
TGTGCCAGTAGTATAGGGGAGGGCACAGATACGCAGTATTTT
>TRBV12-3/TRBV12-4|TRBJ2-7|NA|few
CASSKAGFVHSRDEQYF
TGTGCCAGCTCAAAGGCAGGGTTCGTCCACTCCAGAGACGAGCAGTACTTC
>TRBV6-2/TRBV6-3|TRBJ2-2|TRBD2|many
CASRPSGRKATGELFF
TGTGCCAGCAGGCCTAGCGGGAGGAAAGCCACCGGGGAGCTGTTTTTT
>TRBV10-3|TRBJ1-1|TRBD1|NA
CATGDRGISSEAFF
TGTGCCACCGGGGACAGGGGGATCAGCAGTGAAGCTTTCTTT
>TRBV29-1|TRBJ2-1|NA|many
CSVEGYLWGESSYNEQFF
TGCAGCGTTGAAGGATACCTCTGGGGGGAAAGCTCCTACAATGAGCAGTTCTTC
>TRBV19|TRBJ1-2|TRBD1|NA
CASSITDRSGYTF
TGTGCCAGTAGTATAACGGACAGGAGTGGCTACACCTTC
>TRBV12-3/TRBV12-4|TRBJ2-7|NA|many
CASSFMGSYEQYF
TGTGCCAGCAGTTTTATGGGATCCTACGAGCAGTACTTC
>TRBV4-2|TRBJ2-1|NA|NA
CASSLNRVFYNEQFF
TGTGCCAGCAGCCTCAACAGGGTCTTTTACAATGAGCAGTTCTTC
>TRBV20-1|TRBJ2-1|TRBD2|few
CSAVLGAGGYNEQFF
TGCAGTGCCGTGCTGGGAGCGGGGGGTTACAATGAGCAGTTCTTC
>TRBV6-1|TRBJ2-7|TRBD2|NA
CASQGDYISYEQYF
TGTGCCAGCCAAGGGGACTACATCTCCTACGAGCAGTACTTC
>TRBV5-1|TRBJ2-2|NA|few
CASSLELQRVTGELFF
TGCGCCAGCAGCTTGGAGTTACAGAGAGTCACCGGGGAGCTGTTTTTT
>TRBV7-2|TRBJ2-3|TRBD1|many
CASSPQGAREYTQYF
TGTGCCAGCAGCCCGCAGGGGGCCCGCGAGTATACGCAGTATTTT
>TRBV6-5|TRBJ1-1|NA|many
CASSYSTYTEAFF
TGTGCCAGCAGTTACTCGACATACACTGAAGCTTTCTTT
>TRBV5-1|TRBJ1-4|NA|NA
CASSSGVSTNEKLFF
TGCGCCAGCAGCTCAGGGGTTTCAACTAATGAAAAACTGTTTTTT
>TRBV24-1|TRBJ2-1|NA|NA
CATSDPHAGNHEQFF
TGTGCCACCAGTGACCCCCACGCGGGAAATCATGAGCAGTTCTTC
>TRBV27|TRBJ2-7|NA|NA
CASSLRQGLTYEQYF
TGTGCCAGCAGTTTAAGGCAGGGCCTTACCTACGAGCAGTACTTC
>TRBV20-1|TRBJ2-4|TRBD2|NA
CSGREGPHIQYF
TGCAGTGGACGGGAGGGCCCCCACATTCAGTACTTC
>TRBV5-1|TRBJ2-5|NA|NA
CASSLPPSETQYF
TGCGCCAGCAGCTTGCCCCCCTCGGAGACCCAGTACTTC
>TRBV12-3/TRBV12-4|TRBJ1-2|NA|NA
CASRPKQGLGGYTF
TGTGCCAGCAGGCCAAAACAGGGTCTGGGTGGCTACACCTTC
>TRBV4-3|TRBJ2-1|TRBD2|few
CASSPLAGSTYNEQFF
TGCGCCAGCAGCCCTCTAGCGGGGTCGACCTACAATGAGCAGTTCTTC
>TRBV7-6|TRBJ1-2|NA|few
CASSLVSGAGDGYTF
TGTGCCAGCAGCTTAGTTTCCGGGGCGGGTGATGGCTACACCTTC
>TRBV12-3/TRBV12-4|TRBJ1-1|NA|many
CASSHRVRTEAFF
TGTGCCAGCAGTCACAGGGTAAGGACTGAAGCTTTCTTT
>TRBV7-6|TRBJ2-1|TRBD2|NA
CASSSSGLAVRDNEQFF
TGTGCCAGCAGCTCCTCCGGACTAGCCGTAAGGGACAATGAGCAGTTCTTC
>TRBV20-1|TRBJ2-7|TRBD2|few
CSAPRGSGRGEQYF
TGCAGTGCTCCCCGGGGTAGCGGGAGAGGGGAGCAGTACTTC
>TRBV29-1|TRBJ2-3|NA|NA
CSVDVADTQYF
TGCAGCGTTGACGTTGCAGATACGCAGTATTTT
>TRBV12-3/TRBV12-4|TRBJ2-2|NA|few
CASRPHMDTGELFF
TGTGCCAGCAGACCCCACATGGACACCGGGGAGCTGTTTTTT
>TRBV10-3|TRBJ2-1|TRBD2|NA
CAISESRTSGGADEQFF
TGTGCCATCAGTGAGTCCCGGACTAGCGGGGGGGCGGATGAGCAGTTCTTC
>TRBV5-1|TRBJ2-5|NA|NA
CASSYSTLGETQYF
TGCGCCAGCAGTTACAGTACTCTCGGAGAGACCCAGTACTTC
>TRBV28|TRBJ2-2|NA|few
CASSGRTVNTGELFF
TGTGCCAGCAGTGGCCGGACAGTGAACACCGGGGAGCTGTTTTTT
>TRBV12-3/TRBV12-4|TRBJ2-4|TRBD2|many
CASSLSGGVGIQYF
TGTGCCAGCAGTTTATCGGGAGGGGTCGGCATTCAGTACTTC
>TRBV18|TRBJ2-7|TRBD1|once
CASSPLRQGDYEQYF
TGTGCCAGCTCACCCCTTAGACAGGGGGACTACGAGCAGTACTTC
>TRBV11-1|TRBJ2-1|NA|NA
CASSFTWLGRNSYNEQFF
TGTGCCAGCAGCTTTACGTGGCTTGGGAGGAACTCCTACAATGAGCAGTTCTTC
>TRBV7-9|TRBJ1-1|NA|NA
CAGRRLPGMNTEAFF
TGTGCCGGAAGACGGCTACCCGGAATGAACACTGAAGCTTTCTTT
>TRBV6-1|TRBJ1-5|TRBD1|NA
CASSRSGGSYQPQHF
TGTGCCAGCAGTAGATCAGGGGGTAGTTATCAGCCCCAGCATTTT
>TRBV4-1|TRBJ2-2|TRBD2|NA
CASSSSGGSYTGELFF
TGCGCCAGCAGCTCGAGCGGGGGGTCCTACACCGGGGAGCTGTTTTTT
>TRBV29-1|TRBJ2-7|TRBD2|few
CSVRGGVGASYEQYF
TGCAGCGTTCGGGGGGGGGTCGGGGCCTCCTACGAGCAGTACTTC
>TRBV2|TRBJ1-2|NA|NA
CASSGSGLIYGYTF
TGTGCCAGCAGTGGTTCAGGCTTGATCTATGGCTACACCTTC
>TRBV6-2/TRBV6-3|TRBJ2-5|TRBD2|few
CASSYSISSGFIQETQYF
TGTGCCAGCAGTTACTCGATATCTAGCGGGTTTATTCAAGAGACCCAGTACTTC
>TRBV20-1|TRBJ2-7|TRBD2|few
CSARDLSGGYEQYF
TGCAGTGCTAGAGATCTGAGCGGGGGTTACGAGCAGTACTTC
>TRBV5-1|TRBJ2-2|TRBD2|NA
CASSPHTSAGEANTGELFF
TGCGCCAGCAGCCCCCACACCTCAGCGGGAGAGGCGAACACCGGGGAGCTGTTTTTT
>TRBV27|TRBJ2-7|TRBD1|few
CASSWYRGSYEQYF
TGTGCCAGCAGCTGGTACAGGGGTTCCTACGAGCAGTACTTC
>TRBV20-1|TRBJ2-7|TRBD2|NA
CSALGLAGPGYEQYF
TGCAGTGCCCTGGGACTAGCGGGACCCGGCTACGAGCAGTACTTC
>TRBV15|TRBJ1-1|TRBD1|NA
CATSRGTRGVNNEAFF
TGTGCCACCAGCAGGGGTACCAGGGGGGTGAACAATGAAGCTTTCTTT
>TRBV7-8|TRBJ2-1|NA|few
CASHRNRAPTSYNEQFF
TGTGCCAGCCACCGGAACAGGGCCCCCACCTCCTACAATGAGCAGTTCTTC
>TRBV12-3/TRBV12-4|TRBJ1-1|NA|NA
CASSLGGGGLGTEAFF
TGTGCCAGCAGTTTAGGAGGTGGGGGTTTGGGTACTGAAGCTTTCTTT